The source of this T cell receptor beta chain is a study of cytomegalovirus exposure and HLA in healthy donors. Study conclusions and caveats: Overall, approximately 150 TCR beta chains were annotated as cytomegalovirus-associated.

TCRdb keeps only in-frame clones here, not all; method: immunoSEQ multiplex PCR. This sample has 220,000 or so clones; about 89% occur once, and the top ten carry about 0.95%. Trimming stripped 1 base from V and 0 bases from J, with 13 bases between. This CDR3 is built from 17 residues. Per the germline V gene, CDR1 is SEHNR and CDR2 is FQNEAQ (reference sequence). With respect to this clone: Antigen specificity is unknown.

The sequencing input was PBMCs. The clonotype was recovered from a woman younger than 35 in good health and CMV-seronegative. The rearrangement links TRBV7-9 to TRBJ1-3; D uncertain. This CDR3 is CASSLGVGGSSGNTIYF. CDR3 bases: TGTGCCAGCAGCTTAGGCGTGGGAGGGAGCTCTGGAAACACCATATATTTT.